This entry lists 32 T cell receptor beta chains sequenced from one sample in a study of T cells after yellow fever vaccination. One entry per CDR3 protein results from TCRdb running MiXCR on the 5' RACE reads. The sample lists 500,000 to 650,000 distinct CDR3 sequences, approximately 16% occurring once. The specimen was PBMCs, collected more than 4 days after the first yellow fever vaccination. The receptor source for this set is a man between 18 and 35 years old who received the YFV17D yellow fever vaccine.

The table lists this clonotype with a few counts. The gene calls are TRBV6-1 and TRBJ1-6; no firm D call. The V and J ends lost 6 bases and 9 bases respectively, with 12 bases between them. The CDR3 is 13 amino acids. CDR1 is MNHNS, CDR2 SASEGT, per germline. The CDR3 DNA sequence: TGTGCCAGCAGGGACCACAGCTCTTCACCCCTCCACTTT. Translation gives CASRDHSSSPLHF.

The table lists this clonotype with a few counts. The J gene is TRBJ1-4, the V gene TRBV3-1, with no clear D. Trimming shortened V by 3 bases and J by 3 bases, and 8 bases separated the two germline ends. The germline gives CDR1 LGHDT, CDR2 YNNKEL (reference sequence). CDR3 size: 14 residues. CDR3 sequence: CASSQTLANEKLFF. The CDR3 DNA sequence: TGTGCCAGCAGCCAGACTTTGGCTAATGAAAAACTGTTTTTT.

V is TRBV11-2 and J is TRBJ2-5; D possibly matches TRBD1 or TRBD2 (5 bases each). Germline CDR1 is SGHAT and CDR2 is FQNNGV. CDR3 size: 15 residues. The ends were cut back, 9 bases at V and 1 base at J, with 18 bases in the middle. CDR3 region: CASRLSGRSQETQYF. CDR3 DNA: TGTGCCAGTAGGTTGTCGGGACGCTCCCAAGAGACCCAGTACTTC.

This clonotype showed up just a few times. V gene TRBV20-1 combines with J gene TRBJ1-5; a possible D gene is TRBD1 (6 bases). Germline V gives CDR1 DFQATT, CDR2 SNEGSKA (reference sequence). This CDR3 comprises 13 residues. V lost 6 bases to trimming and J lost 7 bases, with 16 bases between them. CDR3 nucleotides: TGCAGTGCAACCAGGGGAGGAGGACAGCCCCAGCATTTT. This gives the protein CSATRGGGQPQHF.

This clonotype was detected a few times. The rearrangement joins TRBV4-1 to TRBJ1-1; 8 nucleotides line up with TRBD1. Germline-derived CDR1 and CDR2 are MGHRA and YSYEKL. V shed 4 bases and J 3 bases; nucleotides not matched to a gene: 7. The CDR3 runs 15 residues. The CDR3 protein is CASSPRTGPDTEAFF. The CDR3 DNA sequence: TGCGCCAGCAGCCCTAGGACAGGGCCGGACACTGAAGCTTTCTTT.

This clonotype appeared a few times. The chain has TRBV6-1 and TRBJ2-7; D is unclear. The germline CDR1 and CDR2 sequences are MNHNS and SASEGT. The CDR3 has 16 residues. Trimming removed 6 bases at V and 7 bases at J, with 25 bases between. The CDR3 here is CASRPDHGLPPWEQYF. Written as DNA, the CDR3 is TGTGCCAGCAGACCCGACCACGGCCTCCCCCCGTGGGAGCAGTACTTC.

This chain joins TRBV28 and TRBJ2-2; TRBD2 might be the D (7 bases). Deletions cut 6 bases from V and 4 bases from J, with 15 bases between. This CDR3 has 15 amino acids. Germline V gene sequence: CDR1 MDHEN, CDR2 SYDVKM. The chain's CDR3 is CASRGGALSTGELFF. The CDR3 DNA follows: TGTGCCAGCAGGGGGGGGGCTTTGAGCACCGGGGAGCTGTTTTTT.

The V and J genes are TRBV12-3 or TRBV12-4 and TRBJ2-7; either TRBD1 or TRBD2 may supply D (5 bases each). The CDR3 extends over 15 amino acids. Trimming stripped 5 bases from V and 2 bases from J, with 16 bases between. CDR3: CASSIRDGLPYEQYF. Written as DNA, the CDR3 is TGTGCCAGCAGTATCCGGGACGGCCTTCCCTACGAGCAGTACTTC.

This clonotype was detected only a few times. Written as DNA, the CDR3 is TGTGCCAGCAGCTTAGACCCCGGGACCTACGAGCAGTACTTC. Its protein product is CASSLDPGTYEQYF. The chain has TRBV7-2 and TRBJ2-7; D may be TRBD2 (5 bases). CDR1 and CDR2 from the germline V gene are SGHTA and FQGNSA. Trimming took 1 base from V and 2 from J, leaving 9 bases between them. The CDR3 extends over 14 amino acids.

There are a few counts of this clonotype. This chain links TRBV6-1 with TRBJ1-6, with TRBD1 identical over 7 bases. There are 14 residues in the CDR3. Germline V gene lookup returns CDR1 MNHNS and CDR2 SASEGT. J gave up 6 bases and V 7 bases, and 6 bases lay outside the gene matches. CDR3 sequence (DNA): TGTGCCAGCAAAGGGACAGTCTCTAATTCACCCCTCCACTTT. It yields the protein CASKGTVSNSPLHF.

This clonotype was picked up many times. The rearrangement uses TRBV6-5 and TRBJ1-3; D unresolved. The CDR3 covers 13 residues. CDR1 is MNHEY, CDR2 SVGAGI, per germline. V was cut by 2 bases and J by 3 bases, with 5 bases left in between. The CDR3 loop is CASSYGSGNTIYF. CDR3 coding DNA: TGTGCCAGCAGTTACGGGAGTGGAAACACCATATATTTT.

The chain couples TRBV4-3 to TRBJ2-6, with 7 bases fitting TRBD2. The germline gives CDR1 LGHNA, CDR2 YSLEER. The CDR3 spans 11 residues. Unmatched junction bases numbered 0, after V lost 4 bases and J lost 12 bases. The CDR3 DNA sequence: TGCGCCAGCAGCCGCGGGGGCGTCCTGACTTTC. It translates to CASSRGGVLTF.

This clonotype has a handful of counts. The V and J genes are TRBV7-2 and TRBJ2-4, with 15 bases that match TRBD2. The CDR3 spans 15 residues. V was pared by 8 bases and J by 5 bases, with 4 bases of the junction left unmatched. The V gene's germline CDR1 is SGHTA and CDR2 FQGNSA. The CDR3 nucleotides are TGTGCCAGCGGGACTAGCGGGGGGCTGCAAAACATTCAGTACTTC. The encoded protein is CASGTSGGLQNIQYF.

This clonotype has just a few counts. V is TRBV7-6 and J is TRBJ1-2; D possibly corresponds to TRBD1 (5 bases). The CDR3 is made up of 15 amino acids. V lost 6 bases and J lost 3, with 17 bases in between. The V gene's germline CDR1 is SGHVS and CDR2 FNYEAQ. The CDR3 DNA sequence: TGTGCCAGCAGTCTTTCCGGGGGGTTCGACTATGGCTACACCTTC. It codes for CASSLSGGFDYGYTF.

V gene TRBV20-1 combines with J gene TRBJ2-1; D possibly corresponds to TRBD2 (6 bases). Germline V CDR1 and CDR2: DFQATT, SNEGSKA (reference sequence). Trimming stripped 5 bases from V and 8 bases from J, with 19 bases between. The CDR3 is made up of 14 amino acids. CDR3 coding DNA: TGCAGTGCTCATCCCGGGGGTAGGGGCGATGAGCAGTTCTTC. Its protein product is CSAHPGGRGDEQFF.

This clonotype was seen ten or more times. The chain links TRBV18 to TRBJ2-1; D perhaps matches TRBD2 (6 bases). The CDR3 consists of 15 residues. Between the trimmed V and J ends, which lost 2 bases and 0 bases, there was a span of 8 bases. The germline gives CDR1 KGHSH, CDR2 LQKENI. The CDR3 nucleotides are TGTGCCAGCTCACCAGCGGGGAGCTCCTACAATGAGCAGTTCTTC. Protein sequence: CASSPAGSSYNEQFF.

The CDR3 DNA is TGCGCCAGCAGCCAAGATGTTAATCGGGCAGTCTCCTACGAGCAGTACTTC. Protein product: CASSQDVNRAVSYEQYF. The chain joins TRBV4-3 to TRBJ2-7; no definite D call. V dropped 0 bases and J dropped 0 bases, with 15 bases sitting between them. The germline V gene encodes CDR1 LGHNA and CDR2 YSLEER. The CDR3 is made up of 17 amino acids.

This chain uses TRBV6-4 with TRBJ1-6, with D tentatively TRBD1 (5 bases). This CDR3 region has 14 residues. CDR1 is MRHNA and CDR2 is SNTAGT in the germline V gene. V lost 6 bases and J 9 bases, leaving 15 bases between the germline ends. The CDR3 DNA follows: TGTGCCAGCAGACAGACAGTTTCGGGTTCACCCCTCCACTTT. Amino acids: CASRQTVSGSPLHF.

This clonotype was found many times. The rearrangement joins TRBV12-3 or TRBV12-4 to TRBJ1-2, with 9 nucleotides matching TRBD1. With V trimmed by 5 bases and J by 8 bases, 9 bases remained unmatched. The CDR3 has 14 amino acids. CDR3 nucleotide sequence: TGTGCCAGCAGTACCGACAGGGGGAAACGCGGCTACACCTTC. It codes for CASSTDRGKRGYTF.

The chain combines TRBV9 with TRBJ2-3; D assignment may be TRBD1 or TRBD2 (6 bases each). Germline V gives CDR1 SGDLS, CDR2 YYNGEE. V gave up 1 base and J gave up 2 bases, with 8 bases separating them. CDR3 length: 14 residues. The CDR3 loop is CASSVSGATDTQYF. The CDR3 DNA is TGTGCCAGCAGCGTATCGGGGGCCACAGATACGCAGTATTTT.

This rearrangement joins TRBV27 to TRBJ1-6, with D maybe TRBD1 (5 bases). V dropped 8 bases and J dropped 7 bases, with 24 bases sitting between them. The CDR3 contains 17 residues. CDR1 and CDR2 (germline): MNHEY, SMNVEV (reference sequence). This CDR3 reads CASGKLPWDRANSPLHF. In nucleotides, the CDR3 is TGTGCCAGCGGAAAATTACCGTGGGACCGAGCAAATTCACCCCTCCACTTT.

This clonotype was recorded a few times. The chain combines TRBV5-1 with TRBJ1-2, with 10 bases that match TRBD1. The V segment lost 4 bases and the J segment 7 bases; nucleotides outside the gene matches: 4. This CDR3 is built from 13 residues. Germline V lookup: CDR1 SGHRS, CDR2 YFSETQ. CDR3 amino acids: CASSARDRGGYTF. The CDR3 nucleotides are TGCGCCAGCAGCGCCCGGGACAGGGGTGGCTACACCTTC.

This clonotype turned up a few times. V usage is TRBV6-2 or TRBV6-3 and J usage is TRBJ2-5, with TRBD2 matching 10 bases. Trimming cost V 11 bases and J 4 bases; bases outside gene matches: 10. Germline CDR1 and CDR2: MNHEY and SVGEGT. The CDR3 loop spans 14 amino acids. The CDR3 is CASAQRGGGETQYF. The CDR3 bases are TGTGCCTCCGCTCAGCGGGGGGGCGGAGAGACCCAGTACTTC.

This clonotype was observed a handful of times. The chain recombines TRBV7-2 with TRBJ1-5; no firm D call. Germline CDR1 is SGHTA and CDR2 is FQGNSA. V was shortened by 1 base and J by 5 bases, with 3 bases between the two germline ends. The CDR3 is 12 amino acids. The CDR3 DNA follows: TGTGCCAGCAGCTTAGAACATCAGCCCCAGCATTTT. This gives the protein CASSLEHQPQHF.

The V gene is TRBV7-3, the J gene TRBJ2-1, with D possibly matching TRBD2 (6 bases). The CDR3 runs 16 residues. Germline-derived CDR1 and CDR2 are SGHTA and FQGTGA. V gave up 1 base and J gave up 3 bases, with 13 bases separating them. The DNA for the CDR3 is TGTGCCAGCAGCTTAATTGGGGGGACCGGCTACAATGAGCAGTTCTTC. Amino acids: CASSLIGGTGYNEQFF.

The chain links TRBV7-9 to TRBJ1-2, with TRBD1 as a possible D gene (5 bases). Germline loops: CDR1 SEHNR, CDR2 FQNEAQ (reference sequence). The CDR3 sequence is 13 residues long. Between the trimmed V and J ends, which lost 5 bases and 4 bases, there was a span of 11 bases. CDR3: CASSHGDRYGYTF. Here the CDR3 DNA reads TGTGCCAGCAGCCATGGGGACCGCTATGGCTACACCTTC.

This clonotype has more than one count but fewer than ten. The chain carries TRBV5-1 and TRBJ1-4, with a possible D match to TRBD1 (5 bases). The CDR3 loop spans 14 amino acids. The germline V gene has CDR1 SGHRS and CDR2 YFSETQ. The V end lost 5 bases, the J end lost 6 bases, and 14 bases lay between the germline ends. The CDR3 reads CASRLLSTDEKLFF. The DNA for the CDR3 is TGCGCCAGCAGGCTACTATCGACAGATGAAAAACTGTTTTTT.

In its sample, this clonotype was seen many times. The chain recombines TRBV28 with TRBJ2-3; unclear D gene. The CDR3 runs 11 residues. V was cut by 6 bases and J by 5 bases, with 6 bases left in between. Germline-derived CDR1 and CDR2 are MDHEN and SYDVKM. The DNA for the CDR3 is TGTGCCAGCAGCCGCCTAGATACGCAGTATTTT. Translation gives CASSRLDTQYF.

This clonotype was counted between two and nine times. The chain has TRBV20-1 and TRBJ1-3, with D unclear. V was clipped by 1 base and J by 0 bases, with 7 bases between them. This CDR3 spans 14 amino acids. Per germline, CDR1 DFQATT and CDR2 SNEGSKA (reference sequence). The chain's CDR3 is CSARAPISGNTIYF. The CDR3 bases are TGCAGTGCTAGAGCGCCAATCTCTGGAAACACCATATATTTT.

The chain joins TRBV6-1 to TRBJ2-7, with D unclear. V was shortened by 7 bases and J by 1 base, with 8 bases between the two germline ends. The CDR3 extends over 12 amino acids. CDR1 MNHNS and CDR2 SASEGT come from the germline V gene. The CDR3 DNA reads TGTGCCAGCATAGGCAGGTCCTACGAGCAGTACGTC. It codes for CASIGRSYEQYV.

This clonotype has just a few counts. The chain employs TRBV24-1 and TRBJ2-1; the D gene is possibly TRBD1 (5 bases). The V end was cut by 10 bases, the J end by 2 bases, with 14 bases between. The CDR3 loop spans 14 amino acids. Per the germline V gene, CDR1 is KGHDR and CDR2 is SFDVKD. This chain's CDR3 is CATREDSPYNEQFF. The CDR3 DNA reads as TGTGCCACTAGGGAAGACAGCCCCTACAATGAGCAGTTCTTC.

V gene TRBV11-2 combines with J gene TRBJ2-5; D is undetermined. Looked up from germline, CDR1 is SGHAT and CDR2 is FQNNGV. The CDR3 covers 15 residues. V was shortened by 4 bases and J by 5 bases, with 17 bases between the two germline ends. The CDR3 is CASSSRGMGFETQYF. The CDR3 DNA is TGTGCCAGCAGCTCACGCGGCATGGGTTTTGAGACCCAGTACTTC.